This T cell receptor (beta chain) was observed in a study of breast tumors, draining lymph nodes, adjacent tissues. Germline CDR1 is SGHTA and CDR2 is FQGNSA. This CDR3 is 16 amino acids long. J was trimmed by 5 bases and V by 0 bases; bases with no gene match: 5. Samples came from axillary lymph nodes draining the breast cancer. TCRdb itself ran the multiplex PCR reads through MiXCR, one entry per CDR3 protein. This sample has over 150,000 distinct CDR3 sequences, with 33% found just once. This clonotype appeared many times. The sequencing input was axillary lymph node tissue. The clonotype originates from a female donor with breast cancer. Some clones in this sample may be carry-over from other donors' samples. The chain joins TRBV7-2 to TRBJ2-3; 10 nucleotides align to TRBD1. The CDR3 DNA reads as TGTGCCAGCAGCTTAGCGGGGACAGGGGTGGGAGATACGCAGTATTTT. This encodes CASSLAGTGVGDTQYF.